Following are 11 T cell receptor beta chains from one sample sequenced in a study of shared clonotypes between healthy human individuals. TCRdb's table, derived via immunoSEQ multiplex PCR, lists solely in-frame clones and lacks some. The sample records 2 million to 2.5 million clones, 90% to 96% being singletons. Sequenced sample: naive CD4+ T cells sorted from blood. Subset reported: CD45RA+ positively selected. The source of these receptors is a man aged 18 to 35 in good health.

The CDR3 spells CASSRGASGNTIYF. Here the CDR3 DNA reads TGTGCCAGCAGTCGGGGGGCCTCTGGAAACACCATATATTTT. V is TRBV25-1 and J is TRBJ1-3; D perhaps matches TRBD1 (6 bases). The V end was cut by 5 bases, the J end by 0 bases, with 8 bases between. The germline gives CDR1 MGHDK, CDR2 SYGVNS. This CDR3 is built from 14 residues.

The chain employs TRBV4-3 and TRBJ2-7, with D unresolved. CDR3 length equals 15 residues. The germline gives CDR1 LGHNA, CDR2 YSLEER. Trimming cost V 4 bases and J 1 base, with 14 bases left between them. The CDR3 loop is CASSRSVAASYEQYF. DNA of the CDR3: TGCGCCAGCAGCCGAAGTGTGGCAGCTTCCTACGAGCAGTACTTC.

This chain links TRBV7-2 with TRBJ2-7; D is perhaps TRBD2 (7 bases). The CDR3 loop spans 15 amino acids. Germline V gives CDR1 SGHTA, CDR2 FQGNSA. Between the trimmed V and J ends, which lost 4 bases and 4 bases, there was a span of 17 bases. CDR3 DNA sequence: TGTGCCAGCAGCTACCGGGACGGGGGGCTTTACGAGCAGTACTTC. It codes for CASSYRDGGLYEQYF.

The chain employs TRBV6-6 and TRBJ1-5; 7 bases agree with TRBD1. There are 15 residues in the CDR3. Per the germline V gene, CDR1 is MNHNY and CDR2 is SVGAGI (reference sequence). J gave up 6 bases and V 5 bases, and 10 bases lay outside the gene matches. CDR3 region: CASSQGDRVGQPQHF. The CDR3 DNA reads TGTGCCAGCAGTCAAGGCGACAGGGTTGGTCAGCCCCAGCATTTT.

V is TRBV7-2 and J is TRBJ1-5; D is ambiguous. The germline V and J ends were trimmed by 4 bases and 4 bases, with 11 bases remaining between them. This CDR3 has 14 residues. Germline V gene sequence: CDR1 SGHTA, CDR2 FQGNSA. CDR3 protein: CASSSQWGNQPQHF. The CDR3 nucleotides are TGTGCCAGCAGCTCTCAGTGGGGAAATCAGCCCCAGCATTTT.

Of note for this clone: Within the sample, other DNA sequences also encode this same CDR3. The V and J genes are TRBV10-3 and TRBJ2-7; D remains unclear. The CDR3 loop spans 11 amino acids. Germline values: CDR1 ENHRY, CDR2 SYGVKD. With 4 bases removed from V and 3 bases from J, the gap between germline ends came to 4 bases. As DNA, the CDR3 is TGTGCCATCAGTGGTGGCTACGAGCAGTACTTC. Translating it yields CAISGGYEQYF.

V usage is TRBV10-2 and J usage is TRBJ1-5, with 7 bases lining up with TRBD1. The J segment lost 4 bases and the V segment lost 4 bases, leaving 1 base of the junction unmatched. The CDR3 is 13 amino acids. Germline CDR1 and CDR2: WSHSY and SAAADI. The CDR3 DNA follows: TGCGCCAGCAGTGGGGGACAGAATCAGCCCCAGCATTTT. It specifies CASSGGQNQPQHF.

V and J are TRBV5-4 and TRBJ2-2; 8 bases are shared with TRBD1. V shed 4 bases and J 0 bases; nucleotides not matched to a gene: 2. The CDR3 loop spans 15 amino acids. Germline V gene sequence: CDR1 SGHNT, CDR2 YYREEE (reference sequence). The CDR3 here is CASSGTGTNTGELFF. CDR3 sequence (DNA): TGTGCCAGCAGCGGGACAGGAACGAACACCGGGGAGCTGTTTTTT.

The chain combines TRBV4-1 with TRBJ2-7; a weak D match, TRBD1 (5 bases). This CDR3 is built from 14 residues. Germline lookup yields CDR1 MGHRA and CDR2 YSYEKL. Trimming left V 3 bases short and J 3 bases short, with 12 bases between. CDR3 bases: TGCGCCAGCAGCCAGGAACCCCAGGGCTACGAGCAGTACTTC. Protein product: CASSQEPQGYEQYF.

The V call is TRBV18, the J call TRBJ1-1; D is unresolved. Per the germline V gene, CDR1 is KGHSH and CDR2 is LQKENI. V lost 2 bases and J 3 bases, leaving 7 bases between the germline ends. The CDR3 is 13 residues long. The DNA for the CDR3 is TGTGCCAGCTCACCATCACCCGACACTGAAGCTTTCTTT. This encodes CASSPSPDTEAFF.

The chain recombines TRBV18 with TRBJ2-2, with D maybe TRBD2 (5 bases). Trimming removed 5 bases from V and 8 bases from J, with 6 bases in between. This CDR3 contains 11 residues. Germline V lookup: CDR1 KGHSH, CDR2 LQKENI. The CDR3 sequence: CASSSGGELFF. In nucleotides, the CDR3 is TGTGCCAGCTCATCGGGAGGGGAGCTGTTTTTT.